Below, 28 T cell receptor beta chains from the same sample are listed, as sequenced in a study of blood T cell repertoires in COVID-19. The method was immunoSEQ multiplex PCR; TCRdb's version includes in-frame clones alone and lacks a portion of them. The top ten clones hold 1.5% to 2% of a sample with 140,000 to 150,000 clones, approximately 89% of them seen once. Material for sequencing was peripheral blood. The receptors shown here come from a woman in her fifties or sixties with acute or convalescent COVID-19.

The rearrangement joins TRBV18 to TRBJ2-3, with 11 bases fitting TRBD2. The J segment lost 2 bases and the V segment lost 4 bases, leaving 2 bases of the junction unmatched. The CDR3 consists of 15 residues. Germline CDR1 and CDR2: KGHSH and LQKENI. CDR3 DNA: TGTGCCAGCTCACAACTAGCGGGGGACACAGATACGCAGTATTTT. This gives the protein CASSQLAGDTDTQYF.

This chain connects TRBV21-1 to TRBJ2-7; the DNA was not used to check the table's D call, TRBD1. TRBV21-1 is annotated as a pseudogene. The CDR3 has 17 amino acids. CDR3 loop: CASSKKDRVDLTYEQYF. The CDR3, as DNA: TGTGCCAGCAGCAAAAAAGACAGGGTTGACCTTACCTACGAGCAGTACTTC.

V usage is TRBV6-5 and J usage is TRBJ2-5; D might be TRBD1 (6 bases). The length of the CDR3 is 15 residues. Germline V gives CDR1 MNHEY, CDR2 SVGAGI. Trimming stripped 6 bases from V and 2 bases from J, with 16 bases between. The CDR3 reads CASSAQGTLQETQYF. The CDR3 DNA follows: TGTGCCAGCAGCGCCCAAGGGACATTGCAAGAGACCCAGTACTTC.

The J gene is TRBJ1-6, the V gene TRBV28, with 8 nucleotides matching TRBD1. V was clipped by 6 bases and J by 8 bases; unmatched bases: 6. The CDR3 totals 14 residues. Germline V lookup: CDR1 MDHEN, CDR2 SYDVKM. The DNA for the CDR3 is TGTGCCAGCAGATTAACAGGGGGGGATTCACCCCTCCACTTT. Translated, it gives CASRLTGGDSPLHF.

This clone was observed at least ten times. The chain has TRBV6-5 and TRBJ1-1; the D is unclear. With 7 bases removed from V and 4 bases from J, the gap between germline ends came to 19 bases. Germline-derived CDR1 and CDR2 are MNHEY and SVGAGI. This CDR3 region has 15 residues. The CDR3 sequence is CASISKHLSVTEAFF. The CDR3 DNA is TGTGCCAGCATTAGCAAGCACTTATCTGTCACTGAAGCTTTCTTT.

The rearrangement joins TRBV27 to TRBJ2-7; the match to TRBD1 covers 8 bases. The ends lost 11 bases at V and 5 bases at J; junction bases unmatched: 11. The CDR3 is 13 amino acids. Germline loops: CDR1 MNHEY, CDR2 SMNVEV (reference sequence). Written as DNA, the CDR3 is TGTGCCGTAATGCTGACAGGGGACCACGAGCAGTACTTC. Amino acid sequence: CAVMLTGDHEQYF.

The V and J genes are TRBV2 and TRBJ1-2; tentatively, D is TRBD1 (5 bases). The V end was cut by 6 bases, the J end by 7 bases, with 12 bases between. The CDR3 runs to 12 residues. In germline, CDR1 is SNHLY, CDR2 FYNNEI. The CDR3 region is CASRLDGGGYTF. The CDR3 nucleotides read TGTGCCAGCAGATTGGACGGGGGTGGCTACACCTTC.

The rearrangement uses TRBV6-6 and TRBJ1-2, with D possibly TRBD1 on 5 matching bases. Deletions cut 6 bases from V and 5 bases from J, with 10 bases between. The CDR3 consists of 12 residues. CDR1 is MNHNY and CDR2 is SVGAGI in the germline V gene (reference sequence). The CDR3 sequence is CASRRQGYGYTF. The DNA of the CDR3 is TGTGCCAGCAGGCGCCAGGGATATGGCTACACCTTC.

This CDR3 is CASSVGSGRAGDEQYF. DNA of the CDR3: TGTGCCAGCAGCGTGGGTAGCGGGAGGGCCGGGGACGAGCAGTACTTC. V gene TRBV9 combines with J gene TRBJ2-7, with 11 bases aligning to TRBD2. The trim removed 2 bases at V and 5 bases at J, leaving 9 bases unmatched. Germline assignment: CDR1 SGDLS and CDR2 YYNGEE. The CDR3 length is 16 residues.

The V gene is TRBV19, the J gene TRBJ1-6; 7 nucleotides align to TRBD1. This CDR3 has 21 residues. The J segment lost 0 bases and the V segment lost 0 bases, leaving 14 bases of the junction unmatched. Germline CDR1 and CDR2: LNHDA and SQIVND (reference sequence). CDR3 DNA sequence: TGTGCCAGTAGTATAGAGGGACAGCGGACGGGCATCAACTCCTATAATTCACCCCTCCACTTT. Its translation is CASSIEGQRTGINSYNSPLHF.

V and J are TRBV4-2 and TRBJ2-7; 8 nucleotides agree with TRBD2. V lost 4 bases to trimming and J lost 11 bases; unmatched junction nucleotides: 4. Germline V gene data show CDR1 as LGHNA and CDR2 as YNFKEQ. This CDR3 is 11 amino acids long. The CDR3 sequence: CASSLGGEEYF. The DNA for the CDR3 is TGTGCCAGCAGCCTCGGGGGGGAGGAGTACTTC.

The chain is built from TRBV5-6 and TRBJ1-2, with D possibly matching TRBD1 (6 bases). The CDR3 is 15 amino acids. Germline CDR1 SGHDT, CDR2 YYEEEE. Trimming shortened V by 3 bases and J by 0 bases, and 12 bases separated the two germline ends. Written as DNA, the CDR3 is TGTGCCAGCAGCTCCAGACAGGCCTCTAACTATGGCTACACCTTC. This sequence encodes CASSSRQASNYGYTF.

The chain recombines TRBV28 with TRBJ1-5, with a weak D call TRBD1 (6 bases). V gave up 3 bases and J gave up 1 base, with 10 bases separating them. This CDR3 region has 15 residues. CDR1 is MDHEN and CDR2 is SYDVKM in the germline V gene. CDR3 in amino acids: CASSFDRHSNQPQHF. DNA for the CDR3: TGTGCCAGCAGTTTCGACAGGCACAGCAATCAGCCCCAGCATTTT.

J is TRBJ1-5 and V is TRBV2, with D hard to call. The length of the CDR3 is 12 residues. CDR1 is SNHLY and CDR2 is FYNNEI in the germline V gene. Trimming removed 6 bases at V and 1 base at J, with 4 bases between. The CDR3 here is CASSESNQPQHF. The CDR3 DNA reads TGTGCCAGCAGCGAGAGCAATCAGCCCCAGCATTTT.

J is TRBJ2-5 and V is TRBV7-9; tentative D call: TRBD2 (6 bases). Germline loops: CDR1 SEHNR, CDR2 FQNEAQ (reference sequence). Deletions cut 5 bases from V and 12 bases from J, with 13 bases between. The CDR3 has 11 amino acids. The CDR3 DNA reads TGTGCCAGCAGCCCGCGCGGGGCCAAGTACTTC. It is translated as CASSPRGAKYF.

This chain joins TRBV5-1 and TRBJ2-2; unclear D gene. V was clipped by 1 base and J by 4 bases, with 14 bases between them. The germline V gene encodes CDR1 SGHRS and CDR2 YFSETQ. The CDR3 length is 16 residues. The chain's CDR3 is CASSLSESRGTGELFF. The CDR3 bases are TGCGCCAGCAGCTTGAGTGAGTCCCGAGGCACCGGGGAGCTGTTTTTT.

The CDR3 is CASSLVTPNYGYTF. The CDR3 nucleotides are TGTGCCAGCAGTTTAGTGACACCAAACTATGGCTACACCTTC. The chain combines TRBV28 with TRBJ1-2; D gene ambiguous. The CDR3 is 14 amino acids. CDR1 and CDR2 (germline): MDHEN, SYDVKM. The V end was cut by 2 bases, the J end by 2 bases, with 9 bases between.

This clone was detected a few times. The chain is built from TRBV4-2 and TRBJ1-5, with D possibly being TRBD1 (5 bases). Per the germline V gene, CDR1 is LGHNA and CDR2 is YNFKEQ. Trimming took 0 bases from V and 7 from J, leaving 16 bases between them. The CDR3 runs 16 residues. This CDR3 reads CASSQDGGRVHQPQHF. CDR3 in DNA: TGTGCCAGCAGCCAAGATGGCGGCAGGGTGCACCAGCCCCAGCATTTT.

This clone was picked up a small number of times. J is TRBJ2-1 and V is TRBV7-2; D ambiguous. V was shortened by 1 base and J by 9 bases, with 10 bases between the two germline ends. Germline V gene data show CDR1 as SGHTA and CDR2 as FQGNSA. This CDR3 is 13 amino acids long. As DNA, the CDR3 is TGTGCCAGCAGCTTAGGACCATCGGGTGAGCAGTTCTTC. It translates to CASSLGPSGEQFF.

For the CDR3, the DNA is TGTGCCAGCAGCCCTCTGGCGGGACAGGGGAACACTGAAGCTTTCTTT. Its protein is CASSPLAGQGNTEAFF. The chain is built from TRBV3-1 (or the pseudogene TRBV3-2) and TRBJ1-1; the match to TRBD1 covers 9 bases. CDR1 is LGHDT, CDR2 YNNKEL, per germline (reference sequence). The CDR3 totals 16 residues. The junction had 7 bases not matched to a gene; V was cut back by 4 bases and J by 1 base.

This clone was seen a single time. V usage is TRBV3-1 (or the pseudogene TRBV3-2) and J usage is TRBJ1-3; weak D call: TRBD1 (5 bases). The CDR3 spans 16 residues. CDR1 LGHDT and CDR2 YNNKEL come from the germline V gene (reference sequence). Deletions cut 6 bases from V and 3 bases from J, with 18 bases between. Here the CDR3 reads CASSSTVSARGNTIYF. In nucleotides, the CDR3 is TGTGCCAGCAGTTCGACAGTCTCTGCGCGTGGAAACACCATATATTTT.

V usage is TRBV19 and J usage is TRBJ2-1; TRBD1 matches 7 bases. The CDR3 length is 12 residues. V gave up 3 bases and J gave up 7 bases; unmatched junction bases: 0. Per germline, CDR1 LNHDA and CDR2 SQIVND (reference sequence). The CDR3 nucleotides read TGTGCCAGTAGTATGACAGGGAATGAGCAGTTCTTC. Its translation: CASSMTGNEQFF.

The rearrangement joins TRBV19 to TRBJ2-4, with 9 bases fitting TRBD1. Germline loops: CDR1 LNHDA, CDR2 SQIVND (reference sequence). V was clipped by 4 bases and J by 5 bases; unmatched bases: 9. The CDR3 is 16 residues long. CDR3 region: CASSKDRGMGENIQYF. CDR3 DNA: TGTGCCAGTAGTAAGGACAGGGGTATGGGGGAAAACATTCAGTACTTC.

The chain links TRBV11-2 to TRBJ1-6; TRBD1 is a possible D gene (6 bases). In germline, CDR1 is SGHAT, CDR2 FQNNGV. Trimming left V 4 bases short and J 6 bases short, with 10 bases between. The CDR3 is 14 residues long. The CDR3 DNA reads TGTGCCAGCAGCTCGCAGGGGACTAATTCACCCCTCCACTTT. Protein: CASSSQGTNSPLHF.

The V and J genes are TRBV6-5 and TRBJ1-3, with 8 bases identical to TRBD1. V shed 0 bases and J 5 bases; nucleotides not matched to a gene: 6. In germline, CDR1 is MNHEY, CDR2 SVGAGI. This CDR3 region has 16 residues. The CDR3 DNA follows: TGTGCCAGCAGTTACTCTACGGACAGGGACAGAAACACCATATATTTT. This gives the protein CASSYSTDRDRNTIYF.

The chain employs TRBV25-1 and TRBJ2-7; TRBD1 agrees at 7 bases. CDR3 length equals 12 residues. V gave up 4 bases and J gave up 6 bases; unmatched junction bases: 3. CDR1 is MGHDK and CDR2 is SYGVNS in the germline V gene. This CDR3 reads CASSGGQPEQYF. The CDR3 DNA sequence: TGTGCCAGCAGTGGGGGACAGCCCGAGCAGTACTTC.

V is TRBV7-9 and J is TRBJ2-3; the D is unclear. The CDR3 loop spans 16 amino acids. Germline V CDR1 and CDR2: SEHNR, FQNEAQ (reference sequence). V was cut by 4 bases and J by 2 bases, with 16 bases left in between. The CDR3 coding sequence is TGTGCCAGCAGCTCGTCCCGAGACTCCCTCACAGATACGCAGTATTTT. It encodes CASSSSRDSLTDTQYF.

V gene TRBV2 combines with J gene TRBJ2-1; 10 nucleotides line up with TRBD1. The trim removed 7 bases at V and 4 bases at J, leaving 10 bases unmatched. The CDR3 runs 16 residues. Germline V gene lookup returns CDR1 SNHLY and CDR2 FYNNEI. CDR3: CASISSRTGGYNEQFF. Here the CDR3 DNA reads TGTGCCAGCATCTCAAGCCGGACAGGGGGTTACAATGAGCAGTTCTTC.